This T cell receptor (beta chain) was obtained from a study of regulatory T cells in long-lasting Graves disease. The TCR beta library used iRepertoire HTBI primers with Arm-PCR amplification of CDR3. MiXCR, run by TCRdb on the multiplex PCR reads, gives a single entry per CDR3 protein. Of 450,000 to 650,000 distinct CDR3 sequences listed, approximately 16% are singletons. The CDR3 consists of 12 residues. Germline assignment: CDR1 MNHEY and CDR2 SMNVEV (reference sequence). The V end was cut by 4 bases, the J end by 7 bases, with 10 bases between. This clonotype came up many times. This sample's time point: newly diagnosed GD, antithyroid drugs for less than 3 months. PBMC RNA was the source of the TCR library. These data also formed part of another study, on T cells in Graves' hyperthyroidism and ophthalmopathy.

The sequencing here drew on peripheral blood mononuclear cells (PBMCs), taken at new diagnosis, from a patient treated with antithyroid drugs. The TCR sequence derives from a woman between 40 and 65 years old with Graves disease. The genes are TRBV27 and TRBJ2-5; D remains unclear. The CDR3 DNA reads TGTGCCAGCAGTTCCCCGCCCGGGACCCAGTACTTC. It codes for CASSSPPGTQYF.